The clone carrying this TCR beta chain is a singleton in its sample. Its antigen is still unknown. The protocol was immunoSEQ multiplex PCR, while the TCRdb copy is restricted to in-frame clones and leaves out a portion. The sample lists some 130,000 clones, over 85% occurring once. The ends were cut back, 6 bases at V and 0 bases at J, with 12 bases in the middle. CDR1 is MNHNY, CDR2 SVGAGI, per germline (reference sequence). This CDR3 is built from 16 residues. These data belong to a study of human thymus T cells. Regarding the study as a whole: Thymic repertoires from unrelated individuals overlapped highly, related research reported.

Corrective heart surgery yielded the resections from which the thymus tissue came. The receptor was isolated from a boy younger than two with a congenital heart defect but otherwise immunologically healthy. Specimen: thymus tissue. V gene TRBV6-6 combines with J gene TRBJ1-6; no clear D. For the CDR3, the DNA is TGTGCCAGCAGAGAACAGAGGAGCTCCTATAATTCACCCCTCCACTTT. Translated: CASREQRSSYNSPLHF.